A single T cell receptor (beta chain) is shown here with its context. Sequenced by immunoSEQ multiplex PCR; TCRdb stores in-frame clones only, minus some. The profile shows some 220,000 clones, about 90% of them singletons. The sample comes from a study of blood T cell repertoires in COVID-19. Overall study context: Acute and convalescent COVID-19 samples came from the United States, Italy and Spain. T cells, B-cell-depleted T cells, or PBMCs provided the cDNA or gDNA that served as material.

After removal of 9 bases from V and 0 bases from J, the junction contained 8 bases not matched to a gene. The germline gives CDR1 LNHDA, CDR2 SQIVND (reference sequence). The CDR3 is made up of 15 amino acids. Enrollees, roughly 18 to 90 years old, lived in 24 US areas. Participants' reported clinical history set cohort assignment. The receptor comes from a woman aged 45-65 years in a cohort exposed to, infected with or recovered from COVID-19 (not recorded which). V usage is TRBV19 and J usage is TRBJ2-3; 8 bases are a match to TRBD1. The sample was PBMCs or T cells enriched from blood (not recorded which). CDR3 bases: TGTGCCAGCCAGGGGGCTAGCGTCAGCACAGATACGCAGTATTTT. This sequence encodes CASQGASVSTDTQYF. Full variable domain (outside the CDR3, taken from reference TRBV19 and TRBJ2-3): DGGITQSPKYLFRKEGQNVTLSCEQNLNHDAMYWYRQDPGQGLRLIYYSQIVNDFQKGDIAEGYSVSREKKESFPLTVTSAQKNPTAFYLCASQGASVSTDTQYFGPGTRLTVL.